The source of this TCR beta chain is a study of memory CD4+ T cells and cytomegalovirus serostatus (dated by TCRdb to the late 2010s). For the study in its entirety: A total of about 35 healthy Belgian adults, of whom 9 were CMV seropositive and roughly 24 were CMV seronegative, were included in the cohort. CD4+ memory TCRbeta repertoires of a Belgian cohort with known cytomegalovirus serostatus were sequenced in order to replicate a published TCR-based CMV serostatus classifier. Points the paper makes about the study in general: The results were interpreted as suggesting that the CMV-associated TCR signature is largely present in the CD4+ memory repertoire. For predicting CMV serostatus, the median bootstrapped AUC was approximately 0.95 using the original framework and 0.9 to 0.92 using a US-trained random forest. The original-framework classifier achieved a median bootstrapped AUC of approximately 0.95 with a 95% CI of 0.76-1.00 on the Belgian cohort. Among the roughly 160 previously reported CMV-associated TCRbeta sequences, some 67 showed up in the CD4+ memory repertoires, with each one found in between one and five individuals. Unlike the original study, which covered naive and memory CD4+ and CD8+ populations, the Belgian study sequenced only CD4+CD45RO+ memory cells.

Single viable CD3+CD4+CD8-CD45RO+ cells were sorted as memory CD4+ T cells on a FACSAria II. CMV serostatus was assessed using a Roche Elecsys assay, by which serum IgG against CMV pp150, pp28, p38 and p52 was detected. Following thawing, total CD4+ T cells were enriched through positive selection using CD4 magnetic microbeads. The samples came from a different study that was designed specifically to examine the CD4+ T cell memory repertoire. Peripheral blood mononuclear cells were isolated and cryopreserved according to standard operating procedures, and serum was kept at -80 degrees C. The staining relied on CD3-PerCP (BW264/56), CD4-APC (RPA-T4), CD45RO-PE (UCHT1) and CD8-Pacific Orange (3B5) antibodies, and Sytox blue was used to exclude non-viable cells. The CDR3 has 17 amino acids, counting the end cysteine and phenylalanine. The CDR3 DNA has 51 bases and is translated from base 1. CDR1 and CDR2 are read off the germline V gene as LGHNA and YNFKEQ. Trimming removed 9 bases from V and 4 bases from J, leaving 25 bases between the germline ends.

Genomic DNA was extracted from sorted cells with the Quick-DNA Microprep Kit. Amplification of TCRbeta DNA was done with the immunoSEQ hsTCRbeta kit, following the protocol from the manufacturer. TCRbeta libraries were sequenced on an Illumina MiSeq instrument. In the authors' own workflow: Once out-of-frame sequences had been removed, 2,204,828 distinct TCRbeta sequences were left, which works out to an average of approximately 63,000 per individual. Two values were used to score each individual: the count of roughly 180 previously reported CMV-associated TCRbeta sequences and the total count of productive distinct TCRbeta sequences. A beta-binomial model was reimplemented in Python, and scikit-learn random forests with default parameters were trained on data from the US cohort. Classifier performance on the Belgian cohort was summarized as median AUC with percentile confidence intervals over 10,000 bootstrap iterations. Drawn from immuneACCESS, this table holds only the in-frame rearrangements with V and J called that TCRdb kept. Clones are partly lost; checked studies trace under half to an unresolved V gene and leave the rest unexplained. The V and J calls and clone size are taken from that table; D and trimming were inferred from the DNA. The table for this sample lists approximately 46,000 clones; 60% to 80% of them were counted only once. Of the sample, more than 0.95% is held by the ten largest clones.

Concerning this clone itself: Its antigen remains unidentified. Per-base qualities were not stored, and no clone one base away is much larger.

The chain is made from TRBV4-2 and TRBJ2-1, and perhaps TRBD2 as D gene, on 6 matching bases. The origin of this receptor is an adult in good health and CMV-seropositive. Sequencing was performed on memory CD4+ T cells from blood. The CDR3 in this case is CASAINGGGADYNEQFF. The DNA reads TGTGCCAGTGCGATCAACGGAGGCGGGGCAGATTACAATGAGCAGTTCTTC.